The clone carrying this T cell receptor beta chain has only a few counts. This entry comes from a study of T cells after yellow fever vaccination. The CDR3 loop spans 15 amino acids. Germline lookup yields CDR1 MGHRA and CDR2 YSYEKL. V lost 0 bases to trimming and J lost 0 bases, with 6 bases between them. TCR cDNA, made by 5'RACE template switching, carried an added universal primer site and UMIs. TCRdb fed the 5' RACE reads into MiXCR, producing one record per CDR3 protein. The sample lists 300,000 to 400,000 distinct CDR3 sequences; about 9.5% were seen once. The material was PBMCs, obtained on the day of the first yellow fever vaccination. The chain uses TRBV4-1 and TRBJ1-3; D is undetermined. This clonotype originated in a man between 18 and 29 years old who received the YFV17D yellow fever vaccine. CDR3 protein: CASSQEADSGNTIYF. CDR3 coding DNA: TGCGCCAGCAGCCAAGAGGCCGACTCTGGAAACACCATATATTTT.